The text below deals with one TCR beta chain. These data come from a study of control samples from healthy donors and cancer patients. Clones were sequenced by immunoSEQ multiplex PCR, and TCRdb holds only the in-frame ones, with some missing. This sample has approximately 150,000 clones, with over 95% found just once. V was shortened by 2 bases and J by 12 bases, with 10 bases between the two germline ends. This CDR3 has 11 amino acids. This chain joins TRBV12-3 or TRBV12-4 and TRBJ1-1; D may be TRBD1 (5 bases). The sequencing input was blood. This clonotype was obtained from a woman aged 25 to 45 in good health. The chain's CDR3 is CASSLKGVTFF. As DNA, the CDR3 is TGTGCCAGCAGTTTAAAAGGGGTAACTTTCTTT.